The 9 T cell receptor beta chains in this list originate from one sample, sequenced in a study of blood T cell repertoires in COVID-19. Assay: immunoSEQ multiplex PCR; the TCRdb copy retains only in-frame clones and omits some. The sample holds around 450,000 clones, approximately 90% seen once. Material: peripheral blood. The receptors here all came from a woman in her twenties or thirties with acute or convalescent COVID-19.

This clone was recorded a few times. The CDR3 DNA reads as TGTGCCAGCAGTGTGGGGGGATTCTCCTATAATTCACCCCTCCACTTT. This codes for CASSVGGFSYNSPLHF. This chain connects TRBV6-1 to TRBJ1-6; a possible D gene is TRBD1 (5 bases). The CDR3 loop spans 16 amino acids. Germline values: CDR1 MNHNS, CDR2 SASEGT. V gave up 4 bases and J gave up 0 bases, with 10 bases separating them.

This clone has just one count. The rearrangement joins TRBV25-1 to TRBJ2-1; possible D gene TRBD2, 6 bases. Looked up from germline, CDR1 is MGHDK and CDR2 is SYGVNS. The CDR3 consists of 12 residues. The V end was cut by 4 bases, the J end by 6 bases, with 7 bases between. CDR3 residues: CASSGGLNEQFF. CDR3 DNA: TGTGCCAGCAGTGGGGGACTCAATGAGCAGTTCTTC.

This clone showed up just once. The CDR3 region is CASSPRVPTGELFF. The CDR3 nucleotides read TGTGCCAGCAGCCCTAGAGTCCCCACCGGGGAGCTGTTTTTT. The chain employs TRBV7-8 and TRBJ2-2; D is unresolved. The length of the CDR3 is 14 residues. Germline values: CDR1 SGHVS, CDR2 FQNEAQ. V was trimmed by 5 bases and J by 4 bases, leaving 11 bases between them.

The genes are TRBV3-1 (or the pseudogene TRBV3-2) and TRBJ2-1; TRBD2 aligns across 10 bases. This CDR3 has 16 residues. The trim removed 0 bases at V and 7 bases at J, leaving 6 bases unmatched. The V gene's germline CDR1 is LGHDT and CDR2 YNNKEL (reference sequence). In DNA, the CDR3 is TGTGCCAGCAGCCAAGAGCTAAGCGGGGGGGTAAATGAGCAGTTCTTC. Translated, it gives CASSQELSGGVNEQFF.

The sample holds a few counts of this clone. The junction differs from germline at one of its ends, possibly a read error. CDR3 coding DNA: TGTGCCAGCAGCGCCCGGACACAAACTTTTTTT. Amino acid sequence: CASSARTQTFF. J is TRBJ1-5 and V is TRBV13; a weak D match, TRBD1 (5 bases). Germline V gene data show CDR1 as PRHDT and CDR2 as FYEKMQ (reference sequence). CDR3 length: 11 amino acids.

This rearrangement joins TRBV18 to TRBJ2-6, with a weak D call TRBD1 (6 bases). Germline CDR1 and CDR2: KGHSH and LQKENI. V lost 6 bases, J lost 0 bases, and 12 bases lay in between. The CDR3 covers 16 residues. Here the CDR3 DNA reads TGTGCCAGCTCTTTTCAACAGGGCTCTGGGGCCAACGTCCTGACTTTC. This sequence encodes CASSFQQGSGANVLTF.

The CDR3 here is CASSEDRVNYTF. CDR3 DNA sequence: TGTGCCAGCAGTGAAGACAGGGTCAACTACACCTTC. The chain recombines TRBV2 with TRBJ1-2; tentative D call: TRBD1 (6 bases). The CDR3 extends over 12 amino acids. The germline V gene encodes CDR1 SNHLY and CDR2 FYNNEI. V lost 1 base to trimming and J lost 10 bases, with 10 bases between them.

The chain combines TRBV7-2 with TRBJ2-3; no firm D call. V lost 5 bases to trimming and J lost 7 bases, with 7 bases between them. This CDR3 region has 11 residues. Germline CDR1 and CDR2: SGHTA and FQGNSA. The CDR3 loop is CASSPLNTQYF. CDR3 DNA: TGTGCCAGCAGCCCTTTAAATACGCAGTATTTT. The full variable domain, in which reference TRBV7-2 and TRBJ2-3 provide the parts outside the CDR3, is GAGVSQSPSNKVTEKGKDVELRCDPISGHTALYWYRQSLGQGLEFLIYFQGNSAPDKSGLPSDRFSAERTGGSVSTLTIQRTQQEDSAVYLCASSPLNTQYFGPGTRLTVL.

The chain couples TRBV19 to TRBJ2-6, with a possible D match to TRBD1 (5 bases). The CDR3 contains 15 residues. Trimming stripped 2 bases from V and 4 bases from J, with 9 bases between. CDR1 is LNHDA and CDR2 is SQIVND in the germline V gene (reference sequence). CDR3 protein: CASSITGLGANVLTF. For the CDR3, the DNA is TGTGCCAGTAGTATAACAGGTCTAGGGGCCAACGTCCTGACTTTC.